The rows below give T cell receptor beta chains drawn from one sample of a study of cytomegalovirus exposure and HLA in healthy donors. Data came from immunoSEQ multiplex PCR; TCRdb stores just in-frame clones and leaves some out. The table lists over 95,000 clones, about 78% of them singletons, with around 3.6% in the top ten. Input material: PBMCs. These receptors all stem from a man aged 35-49 years in good health and CMV-seronegative. Each CDR3 is given with its conserved first and last residue. A D gene is named only where the DNA matches it firmly. A clone size is listed for some rows: how often the clone was seen (once, few, many), or a class if it is expanded.

j_gene | v_gene | abundance | d_gene | CDR3aa | CDR3nt
TRBJ2-3 | TRBV6-5 | NA | TRBD1 | CASSYLTGVTDTQYF | TGTGCCAGCAGTTACTTGACAGGGGTTACAGATACGCAGTATTTT
TRBJ2-7 | TRBV5-1 | NA | TRBD1 | CASSPGLDRSYEQYF | TGCGCCAGCAGCCCAGGGCTGGACAGGTCTTACGAGCAGTACTTC
TRBJ2-5 | TRBV7-8 | few | TRBD2 | CASSGLVRETQYF | TGTGCCAGCAGCGGACTAGTTCGGGAGACCCAGTACTTC
TRBJ1-6 | TRBV9 | NA | NA | CASSVGGSNSPLHF | TGTGCCAGCAGCGTAGGAGGGTCCAATTCACCCCTCCACTTT
TRBJ1-5 | TRBV28 | NA | NA | CASSSFANNQPQHF | TGTGCCAGCAGTTCCTTCGCGAACAATCAGCCCCAGCATTTT
TRBJ2-3 | TRBV6-5 | NA | TRBD2 | CASAVAGGWVDTQYF | TGTGCCTCCGCTGTAGCGGGGGGTTGGGTAGATACGCAGTATTTT
TRBJ2-3 | TRBV7-2 | once | TRBD2 | CASSLTGGPADTQYF | TGTGCCAGCAGCTTAACGGGAGGGCCCGCAGATACGCAGTATTTT
TRBJ1-1 | TRBV30 | NA | NA | CASWLGAWTEAFF | TGTGCCTCCTGGTTAGGGGCTTGGACTGAAGCTTTCTTT
TRBJ1-1 | TRBV19 | NA | NA | CASSIEGRFPYTEAFF | TGTGCCAGTAGTATAGAGGGCCGTTTCCCGTACACTGAAGCTTTCTTT
TRBJ2-5 | TRBV28 | NA | TRBD1 | CASSTPGQGNQETQYF | TGTGCCAGCAGTACGCCGGGACAGGGAAACCAAGAGACCCAGTACTTC
TRBJ2-7 | TRBV29-1 | NA | NA | CSVASGFEQYF | TGCAGCGTTGCGTCAGGGTTCGAGCAGTACTTC
TRBJ2-7 | TRBV5-1 | NA | TRBD2 | CASSLRSGGPYEQYF | TGCGCCAGCAGCTTGAGAAGCGGGGGACCCTACGAGCAGTACTTC
TRBJ2-3 | TRBV29-1 | NA | NA | CSVEVFSGNTQYF | TGCAGCGTTGAAGTATTTTCAGGCAATACGCAGTATTTT
TRBJ2-7 | TRBV29-1 | NA | TRBD1 | CSVEEKGQGPYEQYF | TGCAGCGTTGAAGAAAAAGGACAGGGACCCTACGAGCAGTACTTC
TRBJ2-7 | TRBV6-4 | NA | NA | CASSERQGLEQYF | TGTGCCAGCAGTGAGCGGCAGGGCCTTGAGCAGTACTTC
TRBJ2-7 | TRBV11-2 | NA | NA | CASSLVRGGEQYF | TGTGCCAGCAGCTTAGTCAGAGGAGGGGAGCAGTACTTC
TRBJ1-1 | TRBV2 | NA | TRBD1 | CASRTTGQGSNTEAFF | TGTGCCAGCAGGACTACGGGACAGGGGTCGAACACTGAAGCTTTCTTT
TRBJ2-7 | TRBV5-1 | NA | NA | CASSLALVNEQYF | TGCGCCAGCAGCTTGGCCCTAGTTAACGAGCAGTACTTC
TRBJ2-7 | TRBV11-2 | once | TRBD2 | CASSLDRTSGRYEQYF | TGTGCCAGCAGCTTAGATCGGACTAGCGGGCGCTACGAGCAGTACTTC
TRBJ2-1 | TRBV6-6 | NA | TRBD2 | CASRRTRTSGPDEQFF | TGTGCCAGCAGACGCACTAGGACTAGCGGGCCGGATGAGCAGTTCTTC
TRBJ1-1 | TRBV19 | NA | NA | CASSQQINTEAFF | TGTGCCAGTAGTCAACAGATAAACACTGAAGCTTTCTTT
TRBJ2-7 | TRBV5-1 | NA | NA | CASSSNLGGEQYF | TGCGCCAGCAGCTCAAACCTCGGAGGGGAGCAGTACTTC
TRBJ2-1 | TRBV18 | NA | TRBD1 | CASSPGTGQNNEQFF | TGTGCCAGCTCACCCGGGACAGGGCAAAACAATGAGCAGTTCTTC
TRBJ2-7 | TRBV19 | NA | NA | CASSLGDNYEQYF | TGTGCCAGTAGTCTCGGGGACAACTACGAGCAGTACTTC
TRBJ1-2 | TRBV10-3 | NA | TRBD1 | CAIRDNDRVGYGYTF | TGTGCCATCAGGGACAACGACAGGGTAGGCTATGGCTACACCTTC
TRBJ2-1 | TRBV18 | NA | NA | CASSRDSLGGEQFF | TGTGCCAGCTCACGGGACTCCCTCGGAGGGGAGCAGTTCTTC
TRBJ2-3 | TRBV30 | NA | NA | CAWGPGSDTQYF | TGTGCCTGGGGCCCGGGAAGCGATACGCAGTATTTT
TRBJ1-1 | TRBV4-2 | NA | TRBD1 | CASSHPGQGWTEAFF | TGTGCCAGCAGCCACCCGGGACAGGGTTGGACTGAAGCTTTCTTT
TRBJ2-7 | TRBV11-1 | NA | TRBD1 | CASSRDSYEQYF | TGTGCCAGCAGCCGGGACAGCTACGAGCAGTACTTC
TRBJ1-1 | TRBV6-6 | NA | NA | CATKRDTEAFF | TGTGCCACCAAACGGGACACTGAAGCTTTCTTT
TRBJ2-4 | TRBV4-2 | NA | NA | CASSQDLAGLNIQYF | TGTGCCAGCAGCCAAGATCTTGCAGGATTAAACATTCAGTACTTC
TRBJ2-1 | TRBV2 | NA | NA | CASKGGGPGTYNEQFF | TGTGCCAGCAAGGGGGGGGGACCCGGGACCTACAATGAGCAGTTCTTC
TRBJ1-1 | TRBV6-1 | NA | TRBD1 | CASSGGQGANTEAFF | TGTGCCAGCAGTGGGGGACAGGGGGCGAACACTGAAGCTTTCTTT
TRBJ2-7 | TRBV6-4 | NA | TRBD1 | CARDGRGRRSEQYF | TGTGCCAGGGATGGCAGGGGGCGAAGGTCCGAGCAGTACTTC
TRBJ1-2 | TRBV15 | NA | TRBD1 | CATSRGRDSINYGYTF | TGTGCCACCAGCAGGGGCCGGGACAGCATAAACTATGGCTACACCTTC
TRBJ1-5 | TRBV19 | NA | NA | CASSAVRGGNQPQHF | TGTGCCAGTAGTGCCGTCAGGGGTGGCAATCAGCCCCAGCATTTT
TRBJ2-1 | TRBV6-1 | NA | TRBD2 | CASSARVLAGVDNEQFF | TGTGCCAGCAGTGCGCGGGTACTAGCGGGAGTTGACAATGAGCAGTTCTTC
TRBJ1-4 | TRBV7-9 | NA | NA | CASSFLDEKLFF | TGTGCCAGCAGTTTTTTAGATGAAAAACTGTTTTTT
TRBJ2-6 | TRBV29-1 | once | NA | CSVWWLGLSGANVLTF | TGCAGCGTTTGGTGGCTAGGACTCTCTGGGGCCAACGTCCTGACTTTC
TRBJ1-3 | TRBV28 | NA | NA | CASSLTGTGQGNTIYF | TGTGCCAGCAGTTTAACAGGGACGGGCCAAGGAAACACCATATATTTT
TRBJ2-1 | TRBV7-9 | NA | NA | CASMIAVDEQFF | TGTGCCAGCATGATAGCGGTAGATGAGCAGTTCTTC
TRBJ1-4 | TRBV18 | NA | NA | CASSPLREEKLFF | TGTGCCAGCTCACCGCTTAGAGAGGAAAAACTGTTTTTT
TRBJ1-5 | TRBV5-1 | few | TRBD1 | CASSLDTAGGQPQHF | TGCGCCAGCAGCTTGGATACGGCAGGGGGTCAGCCCCAGCATTTT
TRBJ2-2 | TRBV19 | NA | NA | CASSNIRGAGELFF | TGTGCCAGTAGTAACATAAGGGGCGCCGGGGAGCTGTTTTTT
TRBJ1-1 | TRBV30 | once | TRBD1 | CAWSDRGPEAFF | TGTGCCTGGAGTGACAGGGGCCCTGAAGCTTTCTTT
TRBJ2-2 | TRBV6-6 | NA | TRBD1 | CASSYGQDDTGELFF | TGTGCCAGCAGCTACGGACAGGACGACACCGGGGAGCTGTTTTTT
TRBJ2-2 | TRBV7-9 | NA | TRBD2 | CASSSGLAGRDTGELFF | TGTGCCAGCAGCTCGGGCCTAGCGGGCCGGGACACCGGGGAGCTGTTTTTT
TRBJ1-2 | TRBV9 | NA | NA | CASSVAEGWGYTF | TGTGCCAGCAGCGTAGCGGAGGGATGGGGCTACACCTTC
TRBJ2-5 | TRBV4-2 | NA | TRBD2 | CASSQVAGRKETQYF | TGTGCCAGCAGCCAAGTAGCGGGGCGGAAAGAGACCCAGTACTTC
TRBJ2-2 | TRBV10-1 | NA | NA | CASSRDTVAGELFF | TGCGCCAGCAGTCGGGACACCGTTGCGGGGGAGCTGTTTTTT
TRBJ2-1 | TRBV6-5 | NA | NA | CASRKTGKSHNEQFF | TGTGCCAGCAGAAAGACAGGAAAGTCCCACAATGAGCAGTTCTTC
TRBJ1-4 | TRBV11-2 | NA | TRBD1 | CASSFGTVVEKLFF | TGTGCCAGCAGCTTTGGGACAGTGGTTGAAAAACTGTTTTTT
TRBJ1-5 | TRBV30 | NA | NA | CACTYGGAENQPQHF | TGTGCCTGCACGTATGGAGGCGCGGAGAATCAGCCCCAGCATTTT
TRBJ2-2 | TRBV25-1 | NA | NA | CASSGTAPNTGELFF | TGTGCCAGCAGTGGAACTGCCCCGAACACCGGGGAGCTGTTTTTT
TRBJ1-5 | TRBV27 | NA | NA | CASSIQGNQPQHF | TGTGCCAGCAGTATCCAGGGGAATCAGCCCCAGCATTTT
TRBJ2-7 | TRBV28 | NA | TRBD1 | CASSLVGTGSHEQYF | TGTGCCAGCAGTTTAGTAGGGACAGGGTCCCACGAGCAGTACTTC
TRBJ1-1 | TRBV6-5 | few | NA | CASSYSVGGNTEAFF | TGTGCCAGCAGTTACTCGGTCGGGGGGAACACTGAAGCTTTCTTT